Each of the 31 T cell receptor beta chains below was sequenced from the same sample in a study of blood T cell repertoires in COVID-19. Produced via immunoSEQ multiplex PCR; TCRdb's table is partial and in-frame only. The table has 80,000 to 95,000 clones, under 90% seen once. The sequencing input was peripheral blood. The receptor source for this set is a woman in her seventies with acute or convalescent COVID-19.

The genes are TRBV7-9 and TRBJ1-4; D perhaps matches TRBD1 (5 bases). CDR3 size: 13 residues. CDR1 is SEHNR, CDR2 FQNEAQ, per germline (reference sequence). The V end lost 8 bases, the J end lost 5 bases, and 12 bases lay between the germline ends. The CDR3 region has the DNA TGTGCCAGCGAACGGGGGGTAAATGAAAAACTGTTTTTT. Encoded protein: CASERGVNEKLFF.

This clone appeared a single time. The chain is built from TRBV7-8 and TRBJ2-7; D ambiguous. Germline V gene sequence: CDR1 SGHVS, CDR2 FQNEAQ. This CDR3 has 14 residues. Between the trimmed V and J ends, which lost 1 base and 0 bases, there was a span of 7 bases. The CDR3 DNA reads as TGTGCCAGCAGCTTAGGGGCTGGCTCCTACGAGCAGTACGTC. It codes for CASSLGAGSYEQYV.

CDR3 sequence reads: CATRTGSNTGELFF. CDR3 coding DNA: TGTGCCACACGGACAGGGTCTAACACCGGGGAGCTGTTTTTT. This rearrangement joins TRBV19 to TRBJ2-2; 8 positions match TRBD1. Losses at the gene ends were 10 bases for V and 2 bases for J; bases not matched to a gene: 6. CDR1 is LNHDA and CDR2 is SQIVND in the germline V gene (reference sequence). The CDR3 totals 14 residues.

The chain uses TRBV25-1 and TRBJ1-2, with D hard to call. The CDR3 contains 11 residues. V lost 3 bases and J lost 7, with 6 bases in between. CDR1 is MGHDK and CDR2 is SYGVNS in the germline V gene. The CDR3 DNA follows: TGTGCCAGCAGTGAGGGAGCTGGCTACACCTTC. It is translated as CASSEGAGYTF.

The chain combines TRBV7-8 with TRBJ2-1; the match to TRBD2 covers 11 bases. This CDR3 contains 16 residues. V shed 5 bases and J 0 bases; nucleotides not matched to a gene: 3. Germline V CDR1 and CDR2: SGHVS, FQNEAQ. This CDR3 is CASSVSGRGSYNEQFF. CDR3 DNA: TGTGCCAGCAGCGTTAGCGGGAGGGGCTCCTACAATGAGCAGTTCTTC.

The genes are TRBV19 and TRBJ1-5; 7 bases fit TRBD1. The CDR3 consists of 14 residues. Trimming cost V 5 bases and J 3 bases; bases outside gene matches: 4. Germline-derived CDR1 and CDR2 are LNHDA and SQIVND (reference sequence). CDR3 loop: CASSVGQDNQPQHF. The DNA of the CDR3 is TGTGCCAGTAGTGTCGGACAGGACAATCAGCCCCAGCATTTT.

The V and J genes are TRBV18 and TRBJ1-5; the match to TRBD1 covers 9 bases. V was clipped by 3 bases and J by 5 bases; unmatched bases: 5. The CDR3 runs to 15 residues. Germline V gene data show CDR1 as KGHSH and CDR2 as LQKENI. The CDR3 reads CASSPGTGRDQPQHF. For the CDR3, the DNA is TGTGCCAGCTCACCCGGGACAGGGAGGGATCAGCCCCAGCATTTT.

The V gene is TRBV30, the J gene TRBJ1-2, with D possibly being TRBD1 (6 bases). Germline assignment: CDR1 GTSNPN and CDR2 SVGIG (reference sequence). The CDR3 totals 14 residues. Trimming stripped 0 bases from V and 8 bases from J, with 16 bases between. Here the CDR3 DNA reads TGTGCCTGGAGTGTACGGATCAACAGGGTCGGCTACACCTTC. This sequence encodes CAWSVRINRVGYTF.

CDR3 in amino acids: CASRDSGGAADGYTF. Here the CDR3 DNA reads TGTGCCAGCAGGGATTCAGGGGGCGCGGCTGATGGCTACACCTTC. The V and J genes are TRBV6-5 and TRBJ1-2; TRBD1 agrees at 8 bases. The CDR3 is made up of 15 amino acids. In germline, CDR1 is MNHEY, CDR2 SVGAGI. With 6 bases clipped from V and 6 bases from J, the junction kept 12 bases outside the gene matches.

This chain links TRBV5-1 with TRBJ1-2; 9 bases are shared with TRBD1. Looked up from germline, CDR1 is SGHRS and CDR2 is YFSETQ. CDR3 size: 13 residues. With V trimmed by 4 bases and J by 6 bases, 4 bases remained unmatched. CDR3 DNA sequence: TGCGCCAGCAGCAGGACAGGGGTCGATGGCTACACCTTC. Its protein product is CASSRTGVDGYTF.

The chain has TRBV18 and TRBJ2-1; 9 bases line up with TRBD1. Losses at the gene ends were 3 bases for V and 3 bases for J; bases not matched to a gene: 3. This CDR3 contains 15 residues. Germline CDR1 is KGHSH and CDR2 is LQKENI. The CDR3 coding sequence is TGTGCCAGCTCACCGGGACAGGGAGGCTACAATGAGCAGTTCTTC. It codes for CASSPGQGGYNEQFF.

Regarding this clone: Other DNA sequences in this specimen translate into the identical CDR3. The chain has TRBV24-1 and TRBJ2-2, with 9 bases fitting TRBD1. CDR1 is KGHDR, CDR2 SFDVKD, per germline. This CDR3 spans 15 amino acids. Trimming cost V 5 bases and J 6 bases; bases outside gene matches: 6. CDR3 nucleotides: TGTGCCACCAGTGCCCCAGACAGGGGGGCCGGGGAGCTGTTTTTT. Translated: CATSAPDRGAGELFF.

This chain uses TRBV21-1 with TRBJ2-3; the D call in the table, TRBD1, was not verified against the DNA. TRBV21-1 is a pseudogene. This CDR3 region has 18 residues. The CDR3 loop is CASSRPGTVKGLADTQYF. As DNA, the CDR3 is TGTGCCAGCAGCAGACCCGGGACAGTCAAGGGGCTGGCAGATACGCAGTATTTT.

The genes are TRBV15 and TRBJ1-4; 7 bases match TRBD1. V shed 3 bases and J 7 bases; nucleotides not matched to a gene: 5. Germline CDR1 LNHNV, CDR2 YYDKDF (reference sequence). The CDR3 runs to 14 residues. The CDR3 region has the DNA TGTGCCACCAGCAGGGAGACAGGGATTGAAAAACTGTTTTTT. Encoded protein: CATSRETGIEKLFF.

The CDR3: CASRRRGLYNEQFF. CDR3 DNA sequence: TGTGCCAGCAGGCGTCGGGGGTTATACAATGAGCAGTTCTTC. The chain carries TRBV5-6 and TRBJ2-1; D is perhaps TRBD2 (6 bases). CDR1 SGHDT and CDR2 YYEEEE come from the germline V gene. V lost 5 bases and J 4 bases, leaving 13 bases between the germline ends. The CDR3 is 14 residues long.

This chain connects TRBV6-5 to TRBJ2-5; 7 positions match TRBD2. The J segment lost 0 bases and the V segment lost 2 bases, leaving 3 bases of the junction unmatched. The CDR3 loop spans 15 amino acids. Germline CDR1 and CDR2: MNHEY and SVGAGI. CDR3 DNA: TGTGCCAGCAGTTACACCACTAGCGACCAAGAGACCCAGTACTTC. It yields the protein CASSYTTSDQETQYF.

The chain links TRBV5-5 to TRBJ1-5; D is perhaps TRBD1 (5 bases). CDR1 is SGHKS, CDR2 YYEKEE, per germline (reference sequence). This CDR3 region has 13 residues. The V end lost 4 bases, the J end lost 9 bases, and 14 bases lay between the germline ends. The CDR3 protein is CASSPTSGGPQHF. The CDR3 nucleotides are TGTGCCAGCAGCCCGACGTCCGGGGGGCCCCAGCATTTT. The full variable domain, its missing parts supplied by reference TRBV5-5 and TRBJ1-5, is DAGVTQSPTHLIKTRGQQVTLRCSPISGHKSVSWYQQVLGQGPQFIFQYYEKEERGRGNFPDRFSARQFPNYSSELNVNALLLGDSALYLCASSPTSGGPQHFGDGTRLSIL.

This clone was seen once. The CDR3 region is CASSESSGTIYF. CDR3 DNA: TGTGCCAGCAGTGAAAGTTCGGGCACCATATATTTT. The V and J genes are TRBV25-1 and TRBJ1-3; D unclear. CDR3 length equals 12 residues. Trimming took off 2 bases at V and 9 bases at J, with 8 bases between the two ends. Germline-derived CDR1 and CDR2 are MGHDK and SYGVNS.

The V gene is TRBV27, the J gene TRBJ2-1, with a possible D match to TRBD2 (7 bases). The CDR3 sequence is 17 residues long. Germline CDR1 MNHEY, CDR2 SMNVEV (reference sequence). Trimming removed 3 bases from V and 2 bases from J, with 17 bases in between. The CDR3 DNA is TGTGCCAGCAGTTTCGTCGGAGGGGGGGGCCCCTACAATGAGCAGTTCTTC. Its protein product is CASSFVGGGGPYNEQFF.

The chain joins TRBV18 to TRBJ1-3; D unclear. The V end lost 5 bases, the J end lost 4 bases, and 12 bases lay between the germline ends. Per the germline V gene, CDR1 is KGHSH and CDR2 is LQKENI. The CDR3 runs to 14 residues. CDR3 loop: CASSNSNWGNTIYF. CDR3 nucleotides: TGTGCCAGCTCAAACAGCAACTGGGGAAACACCATATATTTT.

A word on this clone: Compared with germline, one end of the junction differs, possibly owing to a read error. V gene TRBV5-1 combines with J gene TRBJ2-3; TRBD2 matches at 9 bases. CDR1 and CDR2 from the germline V gene are SGHRS and YFSETQ. The CDR3 extends over 15 amino acids. CDR3 residues: CARSSGGGGTDTQYF. CDR3 nucleotides: TGCGCCCGCAGCTCGGGCGGGGGGGGAACAGATACGCAGTATTTT.

This chain joins TRBV30 and TRBJ2-3; TRBD2 aligns across 9 bases. V was pared by 2 bases and J by 1 base, with 7 bases of the junction left unmatched. The germline V gene has CDR1 GTSNPN and CDR2 SVGIG (reference sequence). This CDR3 region has 16 residues. For the CDR3, the DNA is TGTGCCTGGAGTTCGCTGGGACTAGCTGGCACAGATACGCAGTATTTT. Its protein is CAWSSLGLAGTDTQYF. Combining the CDR3 with reference TRBV30 and TRBJ2-3 gives the whole variable domain SQTIHQWPATLVQPVGSPLSLECTVEGTSNPNLYWYRQAAGRGLQLLFYSVGIGQISSEVPQNLSASRPQDRQFILSSKKLLLSDSGFYLCAWSSLGLAGTDTQYFGPGTRLTVL.

The V and J genes are TRBV5-1 and TRBJ1-3; D gene uncertain. The CDR3 length is 16 residues. CDR1 and CDR2 from the germline V gene are SGHRS and YFSETQ. V was cut by 2 bases and J by 0 bases, with 12 bases left in between. The CDR3 protein is CASSLTGISSGNTIYF. The DNA for the CDR3 is TGCGCCAGCAGCTTAACGGGGATTAGCTCTGGAAACACCATATATTTT.

The table lists this clone with a few counts. This chain uses TRBV19 with TRBJ1-3, with TRBD1 identical over 8 bases. Germline V CDR1 and CDR2: LNHDA, SQIVND (reference sequence). V gave up 7 bases and J gave up 0 bases; unmatched junction bases: 8. The CDR3 runs 16 residues. CDR3 sequence reads: CASIGDRSLSGNTIYF. The CDR3, as DNA: TGTGCCAGTATTGGGGACAGGTCCCTCTCTGGAAACACCATATATTTT.

This clone was found once. The gene calls are TRBV4-2 and TRBJ1-2, with D perhaps TRBD1 (6 bases). From germline, CDR1 is LGHNA and CDR2 YNFKEQ. The CDR3 has 17 amino acids. V shed 1 base and J shed 1 base, with 16 bases lying between them. Written as DNA, the CDR3 is TGTGCCAGCAGCCAAGTGTCCACAGGGCCGGGTAACTATGGCTACACCTTC. Residues: CASSQVSTGPGNYGYTF.

The chain recombines TRBV12-5 with TRBJ2-2; D might be TRBD2 (6 bases). V was trimmed by 3 bases and J by 6 bases, leaving 11 bases between them. Looked up from germline, CDR1 is LGHNT and CDR2 is FRNRAP. The CDR3 has 14 amino acids. CDR3 DNA: TGTGCTAGTGGTTTCACAGCGGGTGCCGGGGAGCTGTTTTTT. It yields the protein CASGFTAGAGELFF. Filled out from reference TRBV12-5 and TRBJ2-2, the complete variable domain reads DARVTQTPRHKVTEMGQEVTMRCQPILGHNTVFWYRQTMMQGLELLAYFRNRAPLDDSGMPKDRFSAEMPDATLATLKIQPSEPRDSAVYFCASGFTAGAGELFFGEGSRLTVL.

The rearrangement uses TRBV7-2 and TRBJ1-2; D is possibly TRBD1 (6 bases). The germline V gene encodes CDR1 SGHTA and CDR2 FQGNSA. The CDR3 has 17 amino acids. V was pared by 1 base and J by 2 bases, with 17 bases between. The CDR3 here is CASSLGTYRAVNYGYTF. The CDR3 region has the DNA TGTGCCAGCAGCTTAGGGACCTACAGGGCCGTCAACTATGGCTACACCTTC.

The chain couples TRBV7-9 to TRBJ1-2; D remains unclear. CDR1 is SEHNR, CDR2 FQNEAQ, per germline (reference sequence). V dropped 4 bases and J dropped 3 bases, with 12 bases sitting between them. This CDR3 is built from 14 residues. The chain's CDR3 is CASSWEGGDYGYTF. In DNA, the CDR3 is TGTGCCAGCAGCTGGGAGGGAGGAGACTATGGCTACACCTTC. Drawing the rest from reference TRBV7-9 and TRBJ1-2, the complete variable domain is DTGVSQNPRHKITKRGQNVTFRCDPISEHNRLYWYRQTLGQGPEFLTYFQNEAQLEKSRLLSDRFSAERPKGSFSTLEIQRTEQGDSAMYLCASSWEGGDYGYTFGSGTRLTVV.

For the CDR3, the DNA is TGCGCCAGCAGCTTGGTCGCTAGCGGTTCGTACAATGAGCAGTTCTTC. Translating gives CASSLVASGSYNEQFF. V is TRBV5-1 and J is TRBJ2-1; 7 bases map to TRBD2. The length of the CDR3 is 16 residues. The germline V gene has CDR1 SGHRS and CDR2 YFSETQ. The J segment lost 4 bases and the V segment lost 0 bases, leaving 7 bases of the junction unmatched.

This chain connects TRBV11-3 to TRBJ1-5, with D tentatively TRBD1 (5 bases). The germline V gene has CDR1 SGHNT and CDR2 YENEEA. The CDR3 covers 14 residues. V lost 6 bases to trimming and J lost 0 bases, with 9 bases between them. CDR3 bases: TGTGCCAGCAGACCCAGGGTTAGCAATCAGCCCCAGCATTTT. It translates to CASRPRVSNQPQHF.

This clone was recorded only once. The J gene is TRBJ1-5, the V gene TRBV6-5; D gene ambiguous. The V and J ends lost 7 bases and 5 bases respectively, with 15 bases between them. The CDR3 runs to 14 residues. Germline CDR1 is MNHEY and CDR2 is SVGAGI. The CDR3 DNA reads as TGTGCCAGCACAATAGACCGTCTAGATCAGCCCCAGCATTTT. Protein sequence: CASTIDRLDQPQHF.